Below are 31 T cell receptor beta chains sequenced from a single sample in a study of blood T cell repertoires in COVID-19. The data were produced by immunoSEQ multiplex PCR, yet TCRdb's version contains in-frame clones alone and is incomplete. The data contain over 250,000 clones, around 88% of them seen just once; the ten biggest clones take up about 12%. Sequencing was carried out using peripheral blood. The receptors derive from a woman aged 70 to 79 with COVID-19, enrolled during active disease.

The rearrangement joins TRBV21-1 to TRBJ2-5; TRBD1 reflects the table's D call only, with no check against the DNA. TRBV21-1 represents a pseudogene. This CDR3 comprises 19 residues. The CDR3 reads CASSKMGTGLRSRQETQYF. For the CDR3, the DNA is TGTGCCAGCAGCAAGATGGGGACAGGGTTAAGAAGTCGCCAAGAGACCCAGTACTTC.

Turning to this clone: This sample also contains other DNA sequences that code for the same CDR3. This rearrangement joins TRBV5-1 to TRBJ1-2; 10 positions match TRBD1. The V segment lost 4 bases and the J segment 0 bases; nucleotides outside the gene matches: 3. This CDR3 is 15 amino acids long. Germline loops: CDR1 SGHRS, CDR2 YFSETQ. The CDR3 DNA sequence: TGCGCCAGCAGCCCCGGACAGGGGGCTAACTATGGCTACACCTTC. The encoded protein is CASSPGQGANYGYTF.

This CDR3 is CASSLGRIYGYTF. The CDR3 DNA sequence: TGTGCCAGCAGCTTAGGCAGGATCTATGGCTACACCTTC. V gene TRBV11-2 combines with J gene TRBJ1-2; D gene unclear. This CDR3 region has 13 residues. V was cut by 1 base and J by 4 bases, with 7 bases left in between. Germline CDR1 reads SGHAT; CDR2 reads FQNNGV.

J is TRBJ1-3 and V is TRBV5-1; 7 nucleotides match TRBD1. CDR1 SGHRS and CDR2 YFSETQ come from the germline V gene. The CDR3 extends over 15 amino acids. Trimming took 5 bases from V and 2 from J; bases not matched to a gene: 7. CDR3: CASSQTGFAGNTIYF. The DNA for the CDR3 is TGCGCCAGCAGTCAGACAGGGTTCGCTGGAAACACCATATATTTT.

There are a few counts of this clone. The chain carries TRBV5-4 and TRBJ2-7; TRBD2 aligns across 7 bases. The CDR3 loop spans 14 amino acids. The junction had 4 bases not matched to a gene; V was cut back by 2 bases and J by 2 bases. Germline V gene sequence: CDR1 SGHNT, CDR2 YYREEE (reference sequence). CDR3 sequence reads: CASSFGGSAYEQYF. The CDR3 nucleotides read TGTGCCAGCAGCTTCGGGGGGTCAGCCTACGAGCAGTACTTC.

This sequence joins TRBV7-6 and TRBJ1-2; D might be TRBD1 (5 bases). Germline assignment: CDR1 SGHVS and CDR2 FNYEAQ. The CDR3 covers 14 residues. The germline V and J ends were trimmed by 8 bases and 1 base, with 14 bases remaining between them. The DNA of the CDR3 is TGTGCCAGCGGGCGGGGGGGTGTTAACTATGGCTACACCTTC. This codes for CASGRGGVNYGYTF.

The chain is built from TRBV6-1 and TRBJ2-3; D is unresolved. The CDR3 runs to 14 residues. Germline V gene lookup returns CDR1 MNHNS and CDR2 SASEGT. Trimming stripped 0 bases from V and 1 base from J, with 5 bases between. Here the CDR3 reads CASSEAPGTDTQYF. The CDR3 DNA reads TGTGCCAGCAGTGAAGCGCCAGGCACAGATACGCAGTATTTT.

This chain joins TRBV14 and TRBJ2-1; 8 positions match TRBD1. The V gene's germline CDR1 is SGHDN and CDR2 FVKESK. The CDR3 is 14 amino acids. V lost 6 bases to trimming and J lost 9 bases; unmatched junction nucleotides: 10. CDR3 DNA sequence: TGTGCCAGCAGAAGGGACAGGTTCGGGGGTGAGCAGTTCTTC. Its translation: CASRRDRFGGEQFF.

This clone appeared a few times. V is TRBV24-1 and J is TRBJ2-3, with 9 positions matching TRBD2. This CDR3 has 14 residues. The junction had 9 bases not matched to a gene; V was cut back by 11 bases and J by 4 bases. CDR1 and CDR2 (germline): KGHDR, SFDVKD. CDR3 sequence reads: CASSGASGADTQYF. CDR3 nucleotide sequence: TGTGCCAGCTCGGGGGCTAGCGGGGCAGATACGCAGTATTTT.

The chain links TRBV24-1 to TRBJ2-3; 8 nucleotides match TRBD1. Germline V lookup: CDR1 KGHDR, CDR2 SFDVKD. The J segment lost 6 bases and the V segment lost 5 bases, leaving 6 bases of the junction unmatched. The CDR3 has 14 residues. In DNA, the CDR3 is TGTGCCACCAGTGCACAGGGGGATCTGGATACGCAGTATTTT. Its translation: CATSAQGDLDTQYF.

The V call is TRBV7-9, the J call TRBJ1-4, with unresolved D. Germline CDR1 SEHNR, CDR2 FQNEAQ (reference sequence). The V end was cut by 4 bases, the J end by 0 bases, with 9 bases between. There are 15 residues in the CDR3. CDR3 loop: CASSSPRATNEKLFF. The CDR3 region has the DNA TGTGCCAGCAGCTCCCCCCGTGCAACTAATGAAAAACTGTTTTTT.

This clone showed up many times. The rearrangement joins TRBV28 to TRBJ1-2, with 9 bases matching TRBD1. The CDR3 is 16 residues long. The J segment lost 4 bases and the V segment lost 5 bases, leaving 11 bases of the junction unmatched. CDR1 and CDR2 from the germline V gene are MDHEN and SYDVKM. The CDR3 loop is CASSLDRDREGYGYTF. The CDR3 nucleotides read TGTGCCAGCAGTCTCGACCGGGACAGGGAAGGCTATGGCTACACCTTC.

V usage is TRBV7-9 and J usage is TRBJ2-7, with 7 bases lining up with TRBD1. Trimming at V came to 4 bases and at J to 2 bases, leaving 2 bases not matched to a gene. The CDR3 length is 13 residues. Germline values: CDR1 SEHNR, CDR2 FQNEAQ (reference sequence). The CDR3 DNA sequence: TGTGCCAGCAGCTCACAGGGGACCTACGAGCAGTACTTC. This encodes CASSSQGTYEQYF.

The chain employs TRBV3-1 (or the pseudogene TRBV3-2) and TRBJ2-5, with 7 bases aligning to TRBD1. V shed 5 bases and J 1 base; nucleotides not matched to a gene: 1. Germline lookup yields CDR1 LGHDT and CDR2 YNNKEL (reference sequence). The CDR3 contains 13 residues. The CDR3 region is CASSGDSQETQYF. CDR3 nucleotide sequence: TGTGCCAGCAGCGGGGACAGCCAAGAGACCCAGTACTTC.

V usage is TRBV5-1 and J usage is TRBJ1-1; D ambiguous. CDR1 and CDR2 (germline): SGHRS, YFSETQ. Trimming took 1 base from V and 1 from J, leaving 8 bases between them. The CDR3 sequence is 14 residues long. The CDR3 loop reads CASSLYRGNTEAFF. CDR3 coding DNA: TGCGCCAGCAGCTTGTATCGGGGGAACACTGAAGCTTTCTTT.

CDR3 nucleotides: TGTGCCAGCAGTTTTGGGGGGGATCAGCCCCAGCATTTT. It specifies CASSFGGDQPQHF. The gene calls are TRBV12-3 or TRBV12-4 and TRBJ1-5; D is perhaps TRBD1 (5 bases). With 3 bases removed from V and 5 bases from J, the gap between germline ends came to 8 bases. The CDR3 is 13 residues long.

The chain uses TRBV19 and TRBJ1-6; D uncertain. V dropped 5 bases and J dropped 6 bases, with 11 bases sitting between them. The germline CDR1 and CDR2 sequences are LNHDA and SQIVND (reference sequence). This CDR3 is built from 14 residues. The CDR3 DNA reads TGTGCCAGTAGTTTATCGCTAACTAATTCACCCCTCCACTTT. Protein: CASSLSLTNSPLHF. The whole variable domain, remainder taken from reference TRBV19 and TRBJ1-6, is DGGITQSPKYLFRKEGQNVTLSCEQNLNHDAMYWYRQDPGQGLRLIYYSQIVNDFQKGDIAEGYSVSREKKESFPLTVTSAQKNPTAFYLCASSLSLTNSPLHFGNGTRLTVT.

The rearrangement joins TRBV5-1 to TRBJ2-2; D possibly corresponds to TRBD2 (6 bases). Germline V gene data show CDR1 as SGHRS and CDR2 as YFSETQ. Trimming stripped 2 bases from V and 7 bases from J, with 9 bases between. The CDR3 extends over 13 amino acids. CDR3 protein: CASSLGGYGELFF. CDR3 bases: TGCGCCAGCAGCTTAGGAGGGTACGGGGAGCTGTTTTTT. Full variable domain (outside the CDR3, taken from reference TRBV5-1 and TRBJ2-2): KAGVTQTPRYLIKTRGQQVTLSCSPISGHRSVSWYQQTPGQGLQFLFEYFSETQRNKGNFPGRFSGRQFSNSRSEMNVSTLELGDSALYLCASSLGGYGELFFGEGSRLTVL.

V usage is TRBV12-1 and J usage is TRBJ2-4; the table gives TRBD1 as D, unverified against the DNA. TRBV12-1 is a pseudogene. This CDR3 is built from 12 residues. The CDR3 reads CASSTTGNGQYF. For the CDR3, the DNA is TGTGCCAGCAGCACGACAGGGAACGGTCAGTACTTC.

V is TRBV11-2 and J is TRBJ1-2, with 7 bases lining up with TRBD1. The V and J ends lost 4 bases and 5 bases, in that order; junction bases with no gene match: 10. The length of the CDR3 is 15 residues. Germline CDR1 and CDR2: SGHAT and FQNNGV. The CDR3 nucleotides read TGTGCCAGCAGCTCCCTGAAAGGGGACAGTTATGGCTACACCTTC. Residues: CASSSLKGDSYGYTF.

This clone was seen once. The J gene is TRBJ2-7, the V gene TRBV28; D possibly corresponds to TRBD2 (6 bases). V was clipped by 6 bases and J by 5 bases, with 14 bases between them. CDR1 and CDR2 (germline): MDHEN, SYDVKM. The CDR3 covers 13 residues. The CDR3 is CASSSGVEHEQYF. DNA for the CDR3: TGTGCCAGCAGCTCGGGGGTAGAGCACGAGCAGTACTTC.

The CDR3 here is CASSGLQGVDTQYF. DNA for the CDR3: TGCGCCAGCAGCGGGTTACAGGGGGTAGATACGCAGTATTTT. The J gene is TRBJ2-3, the V gene TRBV5-1; 8 bases line up with TRBD1. V lost 4 bases to trimming and J lost 5 bases; unmatched junction nucleotides: 6. The V gene's germline CDR1 is SGHRS and CDR2 YFSETQ. This CDR3 is built from 14 residues.

The chain combines TRBV4-1 with TRBJ1-2; no definite D call. This CDR3 spans 13 amino acids. V gave up 3 bases and J gave up 4 bases, with 9 bases separating them. Germline assignment: CDR1 MGHRA and CDR2 YSYEKL. CDR3 region: CASSQIAGYGYTF. The CDR3 DNA follows: TGCGCCAGCAGCCAGATCGCGGGCTATGGCTACACCTTC.

The V call is TRBV7-2, the J call TRBJ2-3; TRBD2 aligns across 11 bases. CDR1 SGHTA and CDR2 FQGNSA come from the germline V gene. CDR3 length equals 15 residues. The ends lost 5 bases at V and 6 bases at J; junction bases unmatched: 7. CDR3 bases: TGTGCCAGCAGCGCCACTAGCGGGGGATTTGATACGCAGTATTTT. It specifies CASSATSGGFDTQYF.

The CDR3 sequence: CASSQEGSGGARYNEQFF. In nucleotides, the CDR3 is TGTGCCAGCAGCCAAGAGGGTAGCGGGGGGGCTAGGTACAATGAGCAGTTCTTC. This chain uses TRBV3-1 (or the pseudogene TRBV3-2) with TRBJ2-1; TRBD2 matches at 11 bases. CDR1 LGHDT and CDR2 YNNKEL come from the germline V gene (reference sequence). V shed 0 bases, J shed 4 bases, and the junction held 8 bases outside the gene matches. The CDR3 has 18 residues.

This clone was detected a few times. V is TRBV11-2 and J is TRBJ1-2, with TRBD1 as a possible D gene (5 bases). V gave up 1 base and J gave up 8 bases, with 20 bases separating them. Per germline, CDR1 SGHAT and CDR2 FQNNGV. CDR3 length: 16 amino acids. The CDR3 is CASSLVFGDLRGGYTF. The CDR3 nucleotides read TGTGCCAGCAGCTTAGTGTTCGGAGATCTTAGGGGAGGCTACACCTTC.

The rearrangement links TRBV18 to TRBJ1-1; no clear D. V shed 5 bases and J shed 2 bases, with 9 bases lying between them. CDR1 is KGHSH and CDR2 is LQKENI in the germline V gene. CDR3 size: 13 residues. CDR3 DNA sequence: TGTGCCAGCTCAACCGGTCTTAACACTGAAGCTTTCTTT. It encodes CASSTGLNTEAFF.

This clone was seen a few times. V gene TRBV6-5 combines with J gene TRBJ2-7; unclear D gene. The CDR3 extends over 11 amino acids. Germline loops: CDR1 MNHEY, CDR2 SVGAGI. The V gene lost 11 bases and the J gene lost 5 bases, with 13 bases spanning the gap. Here the CDR3 DNA reads TGTGCCGTCGGCATCCAGGACGAGCAGTACTTC. It encodes CAVGIQDEQYF.

The rearrangement links TRBV10-3 to TRBJ2-7, with TRBD2 matching over 9 bases. The CDR3 has 14 amino acids. Germline trimming cut 11 bases from V and 2 bases from J; bases unmatched to any gene: 10. From germline, CDR1 is ENHRY and CDR2 SYGVKD. In DNA, the CDR3 is TGTGCCGTAGAGAGCGGGGGGTTCGCCTACGAGCAGTACTTC. Translation: CAVESGGFAYEQYF.

The V call is TRBV9, the J call TRBJ2-7; 9 bases align to TRBD1. Germline CDR1 reads SGDLS; CDR2 reads YYNGEE. CDR3 length: 14 amino acids. The J segment lost 5 bases and the V segment lost 5 bases, leaving 8 bases of the junction unmatched. This chain's CDR3 is CASSPGTGLDEQYF. CDR3 coding DNA: TGTGCCAGCAGTCCCGGGACAGGGCTCGACGAGCAGTACTTC.

The genes are TRBV5-6 and TRBJ1-2; D call uncertain. V lost 4 bases to trimming and J lost 4 bases, with 5 bases between them. The germline gives CDR1 SGHDT, CDR2 YYEEEE. The length of the CDR3 is 11 residues. The CDR3: CASSRVYGYTF. CDR3 DNA sequence: TGTGCCAGCAGCCGTGTCTATGGCTACACCTTC.